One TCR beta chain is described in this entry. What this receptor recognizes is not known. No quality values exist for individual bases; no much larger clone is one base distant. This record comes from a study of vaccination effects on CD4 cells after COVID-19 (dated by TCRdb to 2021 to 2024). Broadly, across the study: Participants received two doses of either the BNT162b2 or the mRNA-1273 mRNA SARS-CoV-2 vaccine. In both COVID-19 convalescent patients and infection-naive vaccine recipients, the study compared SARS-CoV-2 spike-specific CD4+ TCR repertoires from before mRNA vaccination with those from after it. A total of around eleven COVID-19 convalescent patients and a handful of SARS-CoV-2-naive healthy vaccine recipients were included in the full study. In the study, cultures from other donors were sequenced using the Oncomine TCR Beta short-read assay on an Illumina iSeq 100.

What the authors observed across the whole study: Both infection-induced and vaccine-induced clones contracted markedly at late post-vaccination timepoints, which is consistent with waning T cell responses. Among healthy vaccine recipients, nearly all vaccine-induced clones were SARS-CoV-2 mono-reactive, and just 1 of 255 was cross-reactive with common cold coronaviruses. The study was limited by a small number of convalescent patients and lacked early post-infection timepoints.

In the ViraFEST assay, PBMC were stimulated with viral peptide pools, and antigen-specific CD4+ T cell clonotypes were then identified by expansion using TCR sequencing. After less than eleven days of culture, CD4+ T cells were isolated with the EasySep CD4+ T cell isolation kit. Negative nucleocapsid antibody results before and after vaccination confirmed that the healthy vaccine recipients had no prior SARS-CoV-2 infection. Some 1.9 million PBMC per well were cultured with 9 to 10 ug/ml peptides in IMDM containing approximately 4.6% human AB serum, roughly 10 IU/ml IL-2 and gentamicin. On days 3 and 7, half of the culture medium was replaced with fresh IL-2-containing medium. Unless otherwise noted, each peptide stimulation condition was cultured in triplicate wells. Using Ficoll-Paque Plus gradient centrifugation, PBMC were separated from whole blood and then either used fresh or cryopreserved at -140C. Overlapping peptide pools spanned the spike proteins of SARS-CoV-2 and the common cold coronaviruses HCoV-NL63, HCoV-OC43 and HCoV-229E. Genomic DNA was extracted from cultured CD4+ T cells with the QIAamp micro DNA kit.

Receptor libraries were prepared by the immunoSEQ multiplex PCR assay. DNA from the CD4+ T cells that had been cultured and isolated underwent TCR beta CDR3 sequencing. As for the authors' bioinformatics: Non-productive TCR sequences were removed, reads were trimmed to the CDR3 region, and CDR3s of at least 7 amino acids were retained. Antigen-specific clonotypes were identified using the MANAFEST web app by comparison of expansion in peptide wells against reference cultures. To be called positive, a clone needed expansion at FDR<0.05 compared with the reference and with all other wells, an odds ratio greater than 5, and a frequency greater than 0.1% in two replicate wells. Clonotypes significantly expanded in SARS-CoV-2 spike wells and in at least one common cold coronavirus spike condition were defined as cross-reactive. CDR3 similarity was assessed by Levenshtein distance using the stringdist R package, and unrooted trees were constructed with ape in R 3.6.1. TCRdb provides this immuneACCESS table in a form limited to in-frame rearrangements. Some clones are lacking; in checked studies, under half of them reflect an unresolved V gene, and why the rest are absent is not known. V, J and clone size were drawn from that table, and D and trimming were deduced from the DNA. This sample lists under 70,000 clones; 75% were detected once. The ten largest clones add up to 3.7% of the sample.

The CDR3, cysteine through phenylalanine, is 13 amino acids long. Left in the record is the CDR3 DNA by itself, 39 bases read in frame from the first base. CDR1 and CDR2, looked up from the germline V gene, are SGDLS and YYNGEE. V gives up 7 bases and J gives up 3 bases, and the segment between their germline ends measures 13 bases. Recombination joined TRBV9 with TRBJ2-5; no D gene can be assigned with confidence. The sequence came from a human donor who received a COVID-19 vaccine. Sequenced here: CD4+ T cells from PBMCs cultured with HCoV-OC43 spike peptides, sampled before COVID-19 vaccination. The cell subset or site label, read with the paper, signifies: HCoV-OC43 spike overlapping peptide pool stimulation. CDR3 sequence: CASGPAQKETQYF. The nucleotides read TGTGCCAGCGGTCCTGCACAGAAAGAGACCCAGTACTTC.